The following is a T cell receptor (beta chain) sequence with its context. What it binds is unknown. Primers for the PCR totalled 60 Vbeta and 13 Jbeta. In the source study's methods: Counted up in a later analysis, unique TCR beta chains came to 65 million to 100 million, with around 9.9 million shared. Assay: immunoSEQ multiplex PCR; the TCRdb copy retains only in-frame clones and omits some. V, J and clone size were drawn from that table, and D and trimming were deduced from the DNA. The sample includes some 180,000 clones, roughly 10% of them seen just once. This sample stems from a study of cytomegalovirus exposure and HLA in healthy donors. The wider study: Of approximately 400 genotyped donors, around 76% clustered with self-reported Caucasian donors. General study points: In a later analysis, V- and J-gene trimming of beta chains associated with a DCLRE1C missense variant, replicated independently. As confirmed in vitro, a few CMV-associated chains were specific for CMV antigens.

The sequence derives from a woman aged 25 to 39 in good health and CMV-seropositive. The sequenced sample consisted of PBMCs.

The CDR3 DNA follows: TGTGCCAGCAGCCGGGACAGTCGTTCTTACCAAGAGACCCAGTACTTC. Encoded protein: CASSRDSRSYQETQYF. This chain connects TRBV9 to TRBJ2-5, with TRBD1 identical over 7 bases. CDR3 length: 16 residues. The germline gives CDR1 SGDLS, CDR2 YYNGEE. With V trimmed by 4 bases and J by 0 bases, 9 bases remained unmatched.